This T cell receptor beta chain was sequenced in a study of cytomegalovirus exposure and HLA in healthy donors. The data were produced by immunoSEQ multiplex PCR, yet TCRdb's version contains in-frame clones alone and is incomplete. This sample carries some 48,000 clones, 85% to 95% of them seen once, and the ten largest clones take around 7.8%. This CDR3 comprises 14 residues. CDR1 and CDR2 from the germline V gene are MDHEN and SYDVKM. Trimming shortened V by 6 bases and J by 2 bases, and 14 bases separated the two germline ends. V usage is TRBV28 and J usage is TRBJ2-7; TRBD1 might be the D (6 bases). The specimen was PBMCs. The source of this sequence is a young woman in good health and CMV-seropositive. CDR3 loop: CASRTQGYPYEQYF. The CDR3 coding sequence is TGTGCCAGCAGGACTCAGGGGTACCCCTACGAGCAGTACTTC.